This T cell receptor (beta chain) was documented in a study of breast tumors, draining lymph nodes, adjacent tissues. This clonotype was seen only once. Its antigen is not known. Because the CDR3 is missing its conserved closing phenylalanine or tryptophan, this is likely a read error. Axillary draining lymph nodes of breast cancer patients supplied the node samples. TCRdb used MiXCR to reprocess the multiplex PCR reads, holding one entry per CDR3 protein. The sample has 100,000 or so distinct CDR3 sequences; 20% to 25% are singletons. Study-level results: Data fit most tumor T cells coming from lymph node, expanding in tumor.

The germline gives CDR1 SNHLY, CDR2 FYNNEI. CDR3 size: 12 residues. The sequence was obtained from a female donor with breast cancer. Some clones in this sample may be carry-over from other donors' samples. Sequencing was carried out using axillary lymph node tissue. The chain is built from TRBV2 and TRBJ1-6, with TRBD1 matching over 7 bases. CDR3 DNA sequence: TGTGCCAGTAGTGACAGGGAATCACCCCTCCACTGT. Encoded protein: CASSDRESPLHC.